The rows below give T cell receptor beta chains drawn from one sample of a study of identical twins. TCRdb analysed the 5' RACE reads with MiXCR anew, one entry per CDR3 protein. Seen here are around 490,000 distinct CDR3 sequences, 20% to 25% observed once, and the top ten hold approximately 0.49%. These data were likewise used in another study, on yellow fever vaccine responses in identical twins.

Specimen: CD4+ T cells sorted from blood. Receptors were obtained from a woman aged 18-35 years in good health. CDR3s include the opening cysteine and the closing phenylalanine or tryptophan. The D gene is left open where the match is weak. Clone size is not always given. Where it is, it says once, few, many or a class for expanded clones.

cdr3_aa	cdr3_nt	cdr3_length	clone_size	d_call	v_call	j_call
CASSGGGRATGELFF	TGCGCCAGCAGTGGAGGCGGGAGGGCGACCGGGGAGCTGTTTTTT	15	few	TRBD2	TRBV10-2	TRBJ2-2
CASSTGPEAPYEQYF	TGTGCCAGCAGCACCGGGCCCGAAGCACCCTACGAGCAGTACTTC	15	-	-	TRBV28	TRBJ2-7
CASTTYTGELFF	TGTGCCAGCACCACATACACCGGGGAGCTGTTTTTT	12	-	-	TRBV6-6	TRBJ2-2
CSARPLAGSSETQYF	TGCAGTGCTAGACCATTAGCGGGGTCATCAGAGACCCAGTACTTC	15	-	TRBD2	TRBV20-1	TRBJ2-5
CASSIQGETQYF	TGTGCCAGTAGTATACAAGGGGAGACGCAGTATTTT	12	few	-	TRBV19	TRBJ2-3
CASSRRGLAGAGELFF	TGTGCCAGCAGCAGAAGGGGACTAGCGGGAGCCGGGGAGCTGTTTTTT	16	-	TRBD2	TRBV7-9	TRBJ2-2
CASSFGTSVNNEQFF	TGTGCCAGCAGTTTCGGGACTAGCGTGAACAATGAGCAGTTCTTC	15	few	TRBD2	TRBV12-3/TRBV12-4	TRBJ2-1
CASSRGVDEQYF	TGCGCCAGTAGCAGGGGGGTCGACGAGCAGTACTTC	12	-	-	TRBV5-1	TRBJ2-7
CASSQTSGKDEQFF	TGTGCCAGCAGCCAGACTAGCGGGAAGGATGAGCAGTTCTTC	14	few	TRBD2	TRBV28	TRBJ2-1
CSVAGDEQFF	TGCAGTGTTGCCGGGGATGAGCAGTTCTTC	10	-	-	TRBV20-1	TRBJ2-1
CASSQSRTPYEQYF	TGTGCCAGCTCCCAGTCCCGGACCCCCTACGAGCAGTACTTC	14	-	-	TRBV18	TRBJ2-7
CSAAGTGSGLAGLDTQYF	TGCAGTGCTGCCGGGACAGGGTCTGGGCTAGCGGGACTGGATACGCAGTATTTT	18	-	-	TRBV20-1	TRBJ2-3
CASSLRQVSYNEQFF	TGTGCCAGCAGCCTAAGACAGGTCTCCTACAATGAGCAGTTCTTC	15	few	-	TRBV7-3	TRBJ2-1
CASSTGMSSYEQYF	TGTGCCAGCAGCACTGGAATGAGCTCCTACGAGCAGTACTTC	14	-	-	TRBV3-1	TRBJ2-7
CASGPRDRGLPQHF	TGTGCCAGCGGACCCCGGGACAGGGGCTTGCCCCAGCATTTT	14	few	TRBD1	TRBV12-3/TRBV12-4	TRBJ1-5
CASSPGGGLAGVDTQYF	TGTGCCAGCAGCCCTGGCGGGGGACTAGCGGGGGTAGATACGCAGTATTTT	17	-	TRBD2	TRBV5-4	TRBJ2-3
CASSFLTDRLSGANVLTF	TGTGCCAGCAGTTTTCTGACAGATAGGCTCTCTGGGGCCAACGTCCTGACTTTC	18	-	-	TRBV28	TRBJ2-6
CASSSKSLLGTDTQYF	TGTGCCAGCAGTTCCAAATCTCTCCTGGGCACAGATACGCAGTATTTT	16	-	-	TRBV12-3/TRBV12-4	TRBJ2-3
CSAREPGARVNNEQFF	TGCAGTGCTAGAGAGCCGGGTGCGCGGGTAAACAATGAGCAGTTCTTC	16	many	-	TRBV20-1	TRBJ2-1
CASSVKAGLTDTQYF	TGTGCCAGCAGCGTCAAAGCGGGACTCACAGATACGCAGTATTTT	15	-	TRBD2	TRBV11-2	TRBJ2-3
CATNIAGGCNEQFF	TGTGCCACCAATATAGCGGGAGGGTGTAATGAGCAGTTCTTC	14	few	-	TRBV21-1	TRBJ2-1
CASSPLGHDYGYTF	TGCGCCAGCAGCCCGCTGGGCCACGACTATGGCTACACCTTC	14	-	-	TRBV5-1	TRBJ1-2
CASSRYGTGGNTGELFF	TGTGCCAGCAGCCGTTATGGGACAGGGGGGAACACCGGGGAGCTGTTTTTT	17	few	TRBD1	TRBV7-6	TRBJ2-2
CATSSEVDTQYF	TGTGCCACCAGTTCGGAAGTAGATACGCAGTATTTT	12	-	-	TRBV24-1	TRBJ2-3
CASSQEGTGISGANVLTF	TGCGCCAGCAGCCAAGAGGGGACAGGGATATCTGGGGCCAACGTCCTGACTTTC	18	few	TRBD1	TRBV4-1	TRBJ2-6
CASTLPGGAIGETQYF	TGTGCCAGCACCCTCCCGGGGGGCGCAATAGGGGAGACCCAGTACTTC	16	-	-	TRBV5-8	TRBJ2-5
CATSDTPKQDWVSYEQFF	TGTGCCACCAGTGATACACCCAAACAGGACTGGGTTAGCTATGAGCAGTTCTTC	18	few	-	TRBV24-1	TRBJ2-1
CASSPQMPSFYNEQFF	TGTGCCAGCAGCCCGCAGATGCCCTCCTTCTACAATGAGCAGTTCTTC	16	few	-	TRBV9	TRBJ2-1
CASSKHLVFNEQFF	TGTGCCAGCAGTAAGCATCTAGTTTTCAATGAGCAGTTCTTC	14	-	-	TRBV12-3/TRBV12-4	TRBJ2-1
CASSQGRVMNTEAFF	TGTGCCAGCAGCCAAGGCAGGGTGATGAACACTGAAGCTTTCTTT	15	-	-	TRBV3-1	TRBJ1-1
CASSLRGHGQETQYF	TGCGCCAGCAGCTTGAGGGGCCATGGCCAAGAGACCCAGTACTTC	15	-	-	TRBV5-1	TRBJ2-5